This is a list of T cell receptor beta chains from one sample in a study of T cells in Graves' hyperthyroidism and ophthalmopathy. TCRdb ran MiXCR on the multiplex PCR reads and lists one entry per CDR3 protein. The sample gives a few hundred thousand distinct CDR3 sequences, approximately 15% of which show up once; around 7.3% is in the top ten. Sequencing input: blood. Every receptor here comes from a woman in her 30s with Graves' hyperthyroidism. The CDR3 runs from the conserved cysteine through the conserved F or W. D genes are given only for firm matches. Clone size is shown for a subset of rows, as once, few, many or a class of expanded clone.

clone_size: NA
d_call: NA
v_call: TRBV14
j_call: TRBJ1-2
cdr3_aa: CASSRSRSGGYGYTF
cdr3_nt: TGTGCCAGCAGCCGCTCCCGGTCGGGGGGCTATGGCTACACCTTC

clone_size: NA
d_call: NA
v_call: TRBV3-1
j_call: TRBJ2-1
cdr3_aa: CASSQGAGTVSEQFF
cdr3_nt: TGTGCCAGCAGCCAAGGGGCAGGGACCGTCAGTGAGCAGTTCTTC

clone_size: many
d_call: NA
v_call: TRBV7-2
j_call: TRBJ1-5
cdr3_aa: CASSFSSGQPQHF
cdr3_nt: TGTGCCAGCAGCTTCAGTTCCGGTCAGCCCCAGCATTTT

clone_size: few
d_call: NA
v_call: TRBV3-1
j_call: TRBJ2-6
cdr3_aa: CASSQVQASGANVLTF
cdr3_nt: TGTGCCAGCAGCCAAGTACAGGCGTCTGGGGCCAACGTCCTGACTTTC

clone_size: NA
d_call: TRBD2
v_call: TRBV18
j_call: TRBJ2-1
cdr3_aa: CASSPTTGLAYEQFF
cdr3_nt: TGTGCCAGCTCACCGACCACGGGACTAGCATATGAGCAGTTCTTC

clone_size: few
d_call: NA
v_call: TRBV25-1
j_call: TRBJ1-2
cdr3_aa: CASSERGPYGYTF
cdr3_nt: TGTGCCAGCAGTGAAAGGGGACCCTATGGCTACACCTTC

clone_size: few
d_call: NA
v_call: TRBV4-1
j_call: TRBJ1-4
cdr3_aa: CASSQDSGPRGEKLFF
cdr3_nt: TGCGCCAGCAGCCAAGATTCTGGGCCCCGAGGTGAAAAACTGTTTTTT

clone_size: many
d_call: TRBD2
v_call: TRBV5-1
j_call: TRBJ2-7
cdr3_aa: CASSLDGAGGLSSYEQYF
cdr3_nt: TGCGCCAGCAGCTTGGATGGAGCGGGAGGCCTAAGCTCCTACGAGCAGTACTTC

clone_size: NA
d_call: TRBD2
v_call: TRBV29-1
j_call: TRBJ2-2
cdr3_aa: CSAFGGGGSTGELFF
cdr3_nt: TGCAGCGCGTTCGGGGGGGGAGGGAGCACCGGGGAGCTGTTTTTT

clone_size: many
d_call: TRBD1
v_call: TRBV7-9
j_call: TRBJ2-3
cdr3_aa: CASSSRTGGLSTDTQYF
cdr3_nt: TGTGCCAGCAGCTCCCGGACAGGGGGCTTGAGCACAGATACGCAGTATTTT

clone_size: many
d_call: NA
v_call: TRBV9
j_call: TRBJ2-5
cdr3_aa: CASSVGSGGETQYF
cdr3_nt: TGTGCCAGCAGCGTTGGCAGTGGCGGAGAGACCCAGTACTTC

clone_size: many
d_call: NA
v_call: TRBV7-2
j_call: TRBJ2-7
cdr3_aa: CASSPRRDGYEQYF
cdr3_nt: TGTGCCAGCAGCCCCCGGAGGGACGGTTACGAGCAGTACTTC

clone_size: many
d_call: TRBD1
v_call: TRBV6-1
j_call: TRBJ2-3
cdr3_aa: CASRTDRGADTQYF
cdr3_nt: TGTGCCAGCAGAACGGACAGGGGAGCAGATACGCAGTATTTT

clone_size: NA
d_call: NA
v_call: TRBV7-6
j_call: TRBJ1-3
cdr3_aa: CASSLSDSGNTIYF
cdr3_nt: TGTGCCAGCAGCTTATCGGACTCTGGAAACACCATATATTTT

clone_size: many
d_call: TRBD2
v_call: TRBV15
j_call: TRBJ2-5
cdr3_aa: CATSRGGTSPIQETQYF
cdr3_nt: TGTGCCACCAGCAGAGGAGGGACTAGCCCCATACAAGAGACCCAGTACTTC

clone_size: NA
d_call: TRBD2
v_call: TRBV7-3
j_call: TRBJ2-1
cdr3_aa: CASSLWASGGYNEQFF
cdr3_nt: TGTGCCAGCAGCTTGTGGGCTAGCGGAGGCTACAATGAGCAGTTCTTC

clone_size: few
d_call: TRBD2
v_call: TRBV27
j_call: TRBJ2-7
cdr3_aa: CASSLSRAGGREQYF
cdr3_nt: TGTGCCAGCAGTTTATCGAGGGCGGGAGGCCGCGAGCAGTACTTC

clone_size: NA
d_call: NA
v_call: TRBV4-1
j_call: TRBJ1-6
cdr3_aa: CASSQDWRAPLHF
cdr3_nt: TGCGCCAGCAGCCAAGATTGGAGGGCACCCCTCCACTTT